This T cell receptor (beta chain) was identified in a study of blood T cells in healthy people across ages. A second PCR of about 7 to 12 cycles used a sample-barcoded 5' primer and a J-beta primer mix. No fewer than 2.5 million CDR3-containing paired-end reads came from each sample. TCRdb redid the calling of the 5' RACE reads with MiXCR, one entry per CDR3 protein. Among over a million distinct CDR3 sequences, 40% to 50% were seen once, and the ten largest hold around 18%. Overall study findings and caveats: For the donors, CMV status was unknown and possibly confounded expanded clonotype changes. With naive T cell percentage, TCR beta diversity showed a strong correlation. It was held that the diversity estimates obtained from one million T cells were underestimates.

Worth noting for this clonotype: The antigen remains undetermined.

V lost 4 bases to trimming and J lost 5 bases, with 23 bases between them. Germline CDR1 is MNHEY and CDR2 is SVGAGI. The CDR3 is made up of 17 amino acids. Source material: blood. This receptor was taken from a woman in her sixties in good health. This sequence joins TRBV6-5 and TRBJ1-1; D remains unclear. Written as DNA, the CDR3 is TGTGCCAGCAGTTGGGGTCAGGCGGCTCCTGGGAGGACTGAAGCTTTCTTT. Translated, it gives CASSWGQAAPGRTEAFF.